What follows describes a single T cell receptor (delta chain). In this sample, this clone turned up a few times. Its antigen remains unidentified. With a far larger clone one base away, a read error is the likely cause. The sample holds other DNA sequences that translate to the same CDR3. The method behind the library was RT-PCR. The run used an Illumina MiSeq. TCRdb processed the public reads again with the CATT caller, after which rows with matching DNA were combined. In this sample the table shows about 2,100 delta-chain clones, roughly 3% of which occur a single time. The top ten constitute 21% of the sample. These data come from a study of gamma-delta T cells after stem cell transplantation (dated by TCRdb to 2015 to 2016). Relative to germline, V is missing 0 bases and J is missing 1 base, with 19 bases of the junction outside any gene match. The CDR3 contains 22 residues, cysteine and phenylalanine counted. The sequence is cut down to CDR3 DNA, 66 bases in frame from base 1. CDR1 and CDR2, looked up from the germline V gene, are GEAIGNYY and EKD.

The receptor was isolated from a human donor. It is not recorded whose cells these are; they may come from a transplant donor. The sample taken for sequencing was gamma-delta T cells. The sequence joins TRDV2 to TRDJ1, with 13 junctional bases fitting TRDD3. The CDR3 in this case is CACDTGALLGDTGLRGTDKLIF. The base sequence is TGTGCCTGTGACACCGGGGCCCTACTGGGGGATACGGGTCTACGAGGCACCGATAAACTCATCTTT.